Listed below are T cell receptor beta chains from one sample, sequenced in a study of Graves' ophthalmopathy and Graves' hyperthyroidism. Each CDR3 protein gets one entry after TCRdb re-called the multiplex PCR reads with MiXCR. The sample lists about 480,000 distinct CDR3 sequences; about an eighth were seen once. Sequences were obtained from blood. These TCRs come from a woman under 40 with Graves' ophthalmopathy. Both conserved end residues are part of each CDR3. Each record gives: CDR3 DNA, CDR3 protein, CDR3 length, V gene, D gene, clone size, J gene. A D gene is named only where the DNA matches it firmly. Expanded clones are given a class, and other clones once, few, many or no size at all.

CDR3nt: TGTGCCAGCAGCGCCTCACCGGGACAGGGGGAGTTCACCGGGGAGCTGTTTTTT; CDR3aa: CASSASPGQGEFTGELFF; len: 18; v_gene: TRBV13; d_gene: TRBD1; abundance: .; j_gene: TRBJ2-2
CDR3nt: TGTGCCTGGGGTTACTACACCGGGGAGCTGTTTTTT; CDR3aa: CAWGYYTGELFF; len: 12; v_gene: TRBV30; d_gene: .; abundance: many; j_gene: TRBJ2-2
CDR3nt: TGTGCCAGCAGCTTAACGGAGGGCACTGAAGCTTTCTTT; CDR3aa: CASSLTEGTEAFF; len: 13; v_gene: TRBV7-3; d_gene: .; abundance: many; j_gene: TRBJ1-1
CDR3nt: TGTGCCAGCAGCGCCTTACTCACAGAGTACGGCGGCTACACCTTC; CDR3aa: CASSALLTEYGGYTF; len: 15; v_gene: TRBV9; d_gene: .; abundance: many; j_gene: TRBJ1-2
CDR3nt: TGTGCCTGGGCCGGGACTAGAACTTCCGAGCAGTACTTC; CDR3aa: CAWAGTRTSEQYF; len: 13; v_gene: TRBV30; d_gene: TRBD2; abundance: many; j_gene: TRBJ2-7
CDR3nt: TGCAGTGCTAGTCGTGGCGCCGAGCAGTACTTC; CDR3aa: CSASRGAEQYF; len: 11; v_gene: TRBV20-1; d_gene: .; abundance: many; j_gene: TRBJ2-7
CDR3nt: TGTGCCAGCAGTGGGACAGGGACGGGTCAGTACTTC; CDR3aa: CASSGTGTGQYF; len: 12; v_gene: TRBV6-1; d_gene: TRBD1; abundance: few; j_gene: TRBJ2-4
CDR3nt: TGTGCCAGCAGTGAACGAGCCCAGTACGAGCAGTACTTC; CDR3aa: CASSERAQYEQYF; len: 13; v_gene: TRBV6-4; d_gene: .; abundance: many; j_gene: TRBJ2-7
CDR3nt: TGTGCCAGTAGTATACGGGCCGATACTGAAGCTTTCTTT; CDR3aa: CASSIRADTEAFF; len: 13; v_gene: TRBV19; d_gene: .; abundance: many; j_gene: TRBJ1-1
CDR3nt: TGTGCCAGCTCTTTACAGGGTTCGTCCGGCTACACCTTC; CDR3aa: CASSLQGSSGYTF; len: 13; v_gene: TRBV12-3/TRBV12-4; d_gene: .; abundance: many; j_gene: TRBJ1-2
CDR3nt: TGTGCCAGCAGCCAAGCGGGCCAGTTAAACACCATATATTTT; CDR3aa: CASSQAGQLNTIYF; len: 14; v_gene: TRBV4-2; d_gene: .; abundance: few; j_gene: TRBJ1-3
CDR3nt: TGCAGTGCTAGAGATCTCAGCGGGGGGACTCGAGAGACCCAGTACTTC; CDR3aa: CSARDLSGGTRETQYF; len: 16; v_gene: TRBV20-1; d_gene: TRBD2; abundance: many; j_gene: TRBJ2-5
CDR3nt: TGTGCCAGCAGCGTGGGGACGGCTATACAAGAGACCCAGTACTTC; CDR3aa: CASSVGTAIQETQYF; len: 15; v_gene: TRBV9; d_gene: .; abundance: many; j_gene: TRBJ2-5
CDR3nt: TGTGCCAGCAGTTACGCGACAGGCTCGAACTATGGCTACACCTTC; CDR3aa: CASSYATGSNYGYTF; len: 15; v_gene: TRBV6-5; d_gene: .; abundance: many; j_gene: TRBJ1-2
CDR3nt: TGTGCCAGCTCACCTCCGGGACAGCCCATGAACACTGAAGCTTTCTTT; CDR3aa: CASSPPGQPMNTEAFF; len: 16; v_gene: TRBV18; d_gene: TRBD1; abundance: .; j_gene: TRBJ1-1
CDR3nt: TGTGCCAGCAGCCCTGGTAGCAATCAGGCCCAGCATTTT; CDR3aa: CASSPGSNQAQHF; len: 13; v_gene: TRBV6-1; d_gene: .; abundance: few; j_gene: TRBJ1-5
CDR3nt: TGTGCCGCTAACGGACAGGGGGCGTACGAGCAGTACTTC; CDR3aa: CAANGQGAYEQYF; len: 13; v_gene: TRBV24-1; d_gene: TRBD1; abundance: many; j_gene: TRBJ2-7
CDR3nt: TGTGCCTGGAGCGAGCAGGGCTATAATTCACCCCTCCACTTT; CDR3aa: CAWSEQGYNSPLHF; len: 14; v_gene: TRBV30; d_gene: .; abundance: .; j_gene: TRBJ1-6
CDR3nt: TGTGCCTGGTTGGAGGGAATGAACTATGGCTACACCTTC; CDR3aa: CAWLEGMNYGYTF; len: 13; v_gene: TRBV30; d_gene: .; abundance: many; j_gene: TRBJ1-2
CDR3nt: TGTGCCAGTAGCCGACCGGGACTAGCGGGAGGGAACACCGGGGAGCTGTTTTTT; CDR3aa: CASSRPGLAGGNTGELFF; len: 18; v_gene: TRBV19; d_gene: TRBD2; abundance: few; j_gene: TRBJ2-2
CDR3nt: TGTGCCAGCAGCCCGACTCCCGGTTTCTCCTACGAGCAGTACTTC; CDR3aa: CASSPTPGFSYEQYF; len: 15; v_gene: TRBV7-9; d_gene: .; abundance: .; j_gene: TRBJ2-7
CDR3nt: TGTGCCACCAGGACTAGCGTCCAACGTCGTCTGGTAGGTTACAATAGCAATCAGCCCCAGCATTTT; CDR3aa: CATRTSVQRRLVGYNSNQPQHF; len: 22; v_gene: TRBV24-1; d_gene: .; abundance: .; j_gene: TRBJ1-5
CDR3nt: TGTGCCAGCAGCCAAGATGGGGGGGGACGCGCCAATTCACCCCTCCACTTT; CDR3aa: CASSQDGGGRANSPLHF; len: 17; v_gene: TRBV3-1; d_gene: .; abundance: few; j_gene: TRBJ1-6
CDR3nt: TGTGCCAGCAGTTATCCCGGGACAGGGGGGACCGGGGAGCTGTTTTTT; CDR3aa: CASSYPGTGGTGELFF; len: 16; v_gene: TRBV6-5; d_gene: TRBD1; abundance: many; j_gene: TRBJ2-2
CDR3nt: TGTGCCAGCTCGGAAGCAGGGCTCTCGGGTTCACCCCTCCACTTT; CDR3aa: CASSEAGLSGSPLHF; len: 15; v_gene: TRBV6-1; d_gene: .; abundance: many; j_gene: TRBJ1-6
CDR3nt: TGTGCTAGTGGCGCAGGGGGCGTATGGTATGGCTACACCTTC; CDR3aa: CASGAGGVWYGYTF; len: 14; v_gene: TRBV12-5; d_gene: TRBD1; abundance: many; j_gene: TRBJ1-2
CDR3nt: TGTGCCAGCAGCTTACGGACAGGGTGGAAGACCGGGGAGCTGTTTTTT; CDR3aa: CASSLRTGWKTGELFF; len: 16; v_gene: TRBV3-1; d_gene: TRBD1; abundance: many; j_gene: TRBJ2-2